The clone carrying this T cell receptor (beta chain) has more than one count but fewer than ten. Generated by immunoSEQ multiplex PCR, the TCRdb table keeps only in-frame clones and is missing some. The profile shows about 230,000 clones, 83% of them singletons. The CDR3 extends over 13 amino acids. CDR1 and CDR2 from the germline V gene are SGDLS and YYNGEE. The ends were cut back, 3 bases at V and 1 base at J, with 7 bases in the middle. This sample is drawn from a study of blood T cell repertoires in COVID-19. About the research overall: In each case, the material was cDNA or gDNA derived from T cells, B-cell-depleted T cells, or PBMCs.

The J gene is TRBJ1-2, the V gene TRBV9, with a possible D match to TRBD1 (5 bases). The sample comprised peripheral blood. The origin of this receptor is a woman aged 25 to 39 with COVID-19, enrolled during active disease. The CDR3 region has the DNA TGTGCCAGCAGCGCAGACAGTAACTATGGCTACACCTTC. It is translated as CASSADSNYGYTF. Supplemented by reference TRBV9 and TRBJ1-2, the full variable domain reads DSGVTQTPKHLITATGQRVTLRCSPRSGDLSVYWYQQSLDQGLQFLIQYYNGEERAKGNILERFSAQQFPDLHSELNLSSLELGDSALYFCASSADSNYGYTFGSGTRLTVV.